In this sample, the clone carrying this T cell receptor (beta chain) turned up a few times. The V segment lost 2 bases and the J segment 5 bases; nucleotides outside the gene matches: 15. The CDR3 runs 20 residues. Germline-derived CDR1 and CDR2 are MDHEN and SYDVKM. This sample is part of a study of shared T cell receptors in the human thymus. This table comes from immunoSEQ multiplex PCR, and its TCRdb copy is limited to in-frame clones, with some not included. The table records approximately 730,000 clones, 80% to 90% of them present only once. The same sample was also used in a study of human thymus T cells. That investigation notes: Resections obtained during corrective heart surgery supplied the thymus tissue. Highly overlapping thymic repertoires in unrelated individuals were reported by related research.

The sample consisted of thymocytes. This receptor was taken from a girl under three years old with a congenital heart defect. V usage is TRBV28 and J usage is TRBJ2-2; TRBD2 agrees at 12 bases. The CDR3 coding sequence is TGTGCCAGCAGTTTACCCACCCCAGCCACTAGCGGGGGGAGGACCGGGGAGCTGTTTTTT. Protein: CASSLPTPATSGGRTGELFF. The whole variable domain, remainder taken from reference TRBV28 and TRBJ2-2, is DVKVTQSSRYLVKRTGEKVFLECVQDMDHENMFWYRQDPGLGLRLIYFSYDVKMKEKGDIPEGYSVSREKKERFSLILESASTNQTSMYLCASSLPTPATSGGRTGELFFGEGSRLTVL.